This TCR beta chain comes out of a study of OX40 agonist ivuxolimab in advanced cancers. Turning to the study itself: Participants could have had prior anti-PD-1, anti-PD-L1 or anti-CTLA-4 therapy, and less than 45% had some.

Blood was sampled at baseline, cycle 4 day 1, and cycle 7 day 1. V was cut by 2 bases and J by 0 bases, with 11 bases left in between. Germline assignment: CDR1 KGHSH and CDR2 LQKENI. The CDR3 runs to 16 residues. Points on this clone: Its cognate antigen is unknown.

Whole-study results and caveats: Partial responders dosed at 0.1-3.0 mg/kg displayed clonal expansion ranking among the lowest.

Libraries were prepared by immunoSEQ multiplex PCR; TCRdb keeps only in-frame clonotypes and omits some of them. Here the sample spans roughly 71,000 clones, 84% being singletons. The sequence came from an adult with an advanced solid tumor such as melanoma, head and neck, liver or kidney cancer. Sample: CD4+ or CD8+ T cells sorted from blood, taken in a trial of the OX40 agonist ivuxolimab. V gene TRBV18 combines with J gene TRBJ2-1; D uncertain. The CDR3 is CASSPITESSYNEQFF. The CDR3 DNA is TGTGCCAGCTCACCAATCACGGAAAGCTCCTACAATGAGCAGTTCTTC.